The subject of this entry is one T cell receptor (beta chain). These data originate in a study of blood T cell repertoires in COVID-19. On the study more broadly: The samples span acute and convalescent COVID-19 from the United States, Italy and Spain. From T cells, B-cell-depleted T cells, or PBMCs came the material, which was cDNA or gDNA.

This CDR3 spans 17 amino acids. V trimming: 3 bases; J trimming: 3 bases; junction bases outside the gene matches: 11. Germline V gives CDR1 KGHSH, CDR2 LQKENI. Authors' processing steps: Using reference gene primer amplification, nucleated cell counts were estimated. The data were produced by immunoSEQ multiplex PCR, yet TCRdb's version contains in-frame clones alone and is incomplete. For V, J and clone size, that table is used; D and trimming come from the DNA. Of some 77,000 clones listed, 85% to 90% were seen once; the top ten hold 4.3%. The source material was peripheral blood. The sequence derives from a woman of 80 years or more with active or convalescent COVID-19. The chain recombines TRBV18 with TRBJ1-1, with 9 nucleotides matching TRBD1. CDR3 DNA: TGTGCCAGCTCACCGGTTGGACAGGGGAGTATAGACACTGAAGCTTTCTTT. Protein: CASSPVGQGSIDTEAFF.